The 26 T cell receptor beta chains presented below share a single source sample, sequenced in a study of T cell changes during pregnancy in multiple sclerosis. The method was immunoSEQ multiplex PCR; TCRdb's version includes in-frame clones alone and lacks a portion of them. The table records some 30,000 clones, roughly 87% of them present only once. The sample in question was CD8+ T cells from peripheral blood mononuclear cells, obtained before pregnancy. These receptors all stem from a female donor with multiple sclerosis, enrolled in a pregnancy study.

The chain links TRBV27 to TRBJ1-2; the match to TRBD1 covers 7 bases. Trimming removed 3 bases from V and 8 bases from J; junction bases left unmatched: 9. Germline assignment: CDR1 MNHEY and CDR2 SMNVEV (reference sequence). CDR3 length equals 14 residues. The CDR3 sequence: CASSFSTGAQGYTF. In DNA form, the CDR3 reads TGTGCCAGCAGTTTCTCAACAGGGGCGCAGGGCTACACCTTC.

In DNA, the CDR3 is TGTGCCGGAACGGACAGGCACTATGGCTACACCTTC. It translates to CAGTDRHYGYTF. J is TRBJ1-2 and V is TRBV6-1, with TRBD1 matching over 7 bases. The CDR3 has 12 residues. Germline-derived CDR1 and CDR2 are MNHNS and SASEGT. V was pared by 11 bases and J by 3 bases, with 6 bases of the junction left unmatched.

The rearrangement links TRBV10-3 to TRBJ1-2; 8 bases fit TRBD1. Germline lookup yields CDR1 ENHRY and CDR2 SYGVKD. J was trimmed by 2 bases and V by 6 bases; bases with no gene match: 11. The CDR3 extends over 16 amino acids. CDR3 protein: CAIRPLPGQANYGYTF. CDR3 nucleotide sequence: TGTGCCATCAGGCCCCTACCGGGACAGGCCAACTATGGCTACACCTTC.

V usage is TRBV18 and J usage is TRBJ1-2; 7 positions match TRBD1. CDR1 is KGHSH and CDR2 is LQKENI in the germline V gene. The CDR3 extends over 14 amino acids. V was clipped by 0 bases and J by 2 bases; unmatched bases: 0. The CDR3 spells CASSPPTGNYGYTF. The CDR3 DNA sequence: TGTGCCAGCTCACCACCGACAGGGAACTATGGCTACACCTTC.

The J gene is TRBJ1-1, the V gene TRBV9, with a possible D match to TRBD1 (5 bases). The CDR3 has 15 amino acids. Deletions cut 4 bases from V and 1 base from J, with 14 bases between. The germline V gene encodes CDR1 SGDLS and CDR2 YYNGEE. CDR3 nucleotides: TGTGCCAGCAGCCCGCGGGGGAATGGGAACACTGAAGCTTTCTTT. It codes for CASSPRGNGNTEAFF.

This chain connects TRBV15 to TRBJ1-5; perhaps TRBD1 as D (6 bases). The germline gives CDR1 LNHNV, CDR2 YYDKDF (reference sequence). The V and J ends lost 7 bases and 4 bases respectively, with 17 bases between them. The CDR3 length is 15 residues. The CDR3 sequence: CATNAGTMLNQPQHF. The CDR3 DNA follows: TGTGCCACCAACGCCGGGACAATGCTGAATCAGCCCCAGCATTTT.

This clone was observed a single time. This chain links TRBV7-9 with TRBJ2-7, with 8 bases that match TRBD2. Trimming cost V 10 bases and J 2 bases; bases outside gene matches: 7. CDR1 and CDR2 (germline): SEHNR, FQNEAQ (reference sequence). This CDR3 has 13 amino acids. The CDR3 DNA follows: TGTGCCACCTCGACTAGCGAAACCTACGAGCAGTACTTC. It codes for CATSTSETYEQYF.

The chain links TRBV6-5 to TRBJ1-2; possible D gene TRBD1, 6 bases. CDR1 MNHEY and CDR2 SVGAGI come from the germline V gene. The CDR3 totals 13 residues. The V gene lost 8 bases and the J gene lost 5 bases, with 15 bases spanning the gap. The CDR3 region is CASSDRTLYGYTF. DNA for the CDR3: TGTGCCAGCTCCGACAGGACGCTGTATGGCTACACCTTC.

The CDR3 sequence: CASSLGPGQVPVGYTF. Written as DNA, the CDR3 is TGTGCCAGCAGCTTAGGTCCCGGACAGGTACCAGTCGGCTACACCTTC. The chain carries TRBV11-2 and TRBJ1-2; 7 positions match TRBD1. Germline-derived CDR1 and CDR2 are SGHAT and FQNNGV. V dropped 1 base and J dropped 8; count of bases not matched to a gene: 13. CDR3 length equals 16 residues.

The sample holds one count of this clone. The gene calls are TRBV2 and TRBJ2-3, with 8 bases identical to TRBD2. Germline trimming cut 6 bases from V and 4 bases from J; bases unmatched to any gene: 15. Germline loops: CDR1 SNHLY, CDR2 FYNNEI. There are 17 residues in the CDR3. The CDR3 DNA reads TGTGCCAGCAGCAATCCAAGAGCGGGAGAAAGGGCAGATACGCAGTATTTT. This gives the protein CASSNPRAGERADTQYF. Combining the CDR3 with reference TRBV2 and TRBJ2-3 gives the whole variable domain EPEVTQTPSHQVTQMGQEVILRCVPISNHLYFYWYRQILGQKVEFLVSFYNNEISEKSEIFDDQFSVERPDGSNFTLKIRSTKLEDSAMYFCASSNPRAGERADTQYFGPGTRLTVL.

This clone was seen just once. The J gene is TRBJ1-2, the V gene TRBV11-3; D perhaps matches TRBD1 (6 bases). From germline, CDR1 is SGHNT and CDR2 YENEEA. Trimming cost V 5 bases and J 6 bases, with 13 bases left between them. The CDR3 contains 13 residues. CDR3 residues: CASSPTGSNGYTF. The CDR3 DNA is TGTGCCAGCAGCCCAACAGGGTCAAATGGCTACACCTTC.

DNA for the CDR3: TGTGCCAGCAGCTTCGCGAACATTCAGTACTTC. Residues: CASSFANIQYF. This chain joins TRBV5-4 and TRBJ2-4; D is undetermined. The V and J ends lost 2 bases and 7 bases respectively, with 4 bases between them. The CDR3 runs to 11 residues. The germline V gene has CDR1 SGHNT and CDR2 YYREEE (reference sequence).

The V gene is TRBV9, the J gene TRBJ2-5, with TRBD1 as a possible D gene (6 bases). Per the germline V gene, CDR1 is SGDLS and CDR2 is YYNGEE. The CDR3 is made up of 14 amino acids. V was trimmed by 4 bases and J by 2 bases, leaving 12 bases between them. Here the CDR3 reads CASSSGQIQETQYF. CDR3 DNA: TGTGCCAGCAGCTCCGGACAGATACAAGAGACCCAGTACTTC.

The V gene is TRBV9, the J gene TRBJ2-7; D is unresolved. In germline, CDR1 is SGDLS, CDR2 YYNGEE. The CDR3 totals 13 residues. V shed 0 bases and J shed 3 bases, with 7 bases lying between them. CDR3 DNA: TGTGCCAGCAGCGTAGTTCCGAGCTACGAGCAGTACTTC. Translated: CASSVVPSYEQYF.

This rearrangement joins TRBV28 to TRBJ2-3; 12 nucleotides agree with TRBD2. Germline CDR1 reads MDHEN; CDR2 reads SYDVKM. J lost 4 bases, V lost 5 bases, and 7 bases had no gene match. The CDR3 is made up of 16 amino acids. CDR3 sequence reads: CASSTPTSGSADTQYF. As DNA, the CDR3 is TGTGCCAGCAGTACCCCGACTAGCGGGAGTGCAGATACGCAGTATTTT.

V is TRBV19 and J is TRBJ1-1, with D possibly TRBD1 on 5 matching bases. CDR1 and CDR2 (germline): LNHDA, SQIVND (reference sequence). Trimming stripped 2 bases from V and 5 bases from J, with 9 bases between. This CDR3 has 13 residues. The CDR3 DNA sequence: TGTGCCAGTAGTATATACGGGGGAACTGAAGCTTTCTTT. It yields the protein CASSIYGGTEAFF.

The chain joins TRBV9 to TRBJ2-2; 9 positions agree with TRBD2. There are 16 residues in the CDR3. Germline-derived CDR1 and CDR2 are SGDLS and YYNGEE. J was trimmed by 0 bases and V by 3 bases; bases with no gene match: 3. CDR3 DNA: TGTGCCAGCAGCGGTAGCGGGGGCGCGAACACCGGGGAGCTGTTTTTT. This translates into CASSGSGGANTGELFF.

The genes are TRBV7-9 and TRBJ2-3; D may be TRBD1 (6 bases). This CDR3 has 16 amino acids. Germline V lookup: CDR1 SEHNR, CDR2 FQNEAQ (reference sequence). The V gene lost 4 bases and the J gene lost 5 bases, with 19 bases spanning the gap. The CDR3 DNA is TGTGCCAGCAGCTCCCCCAGGGGCGCAGGGCAAGATACGCAGTATTTT. This translates into CASSSPRGAGQDTQYF.

This clone was detected only a few times. The CDR3 DNA reads as TGTGCCAGCAGCCTGTCGGGCGAGCAGTACTTC. It translates to CASSLSGEQYF. The genes are TRBV13 and TRBJ2-7; D uncertain. The CDR3 loop spans 11 amino acids. V was pared by 5 bases and J by 6 bases, with 8 bases between. The V gene's germline CDR1 is PRHDT and CDR2 FYEKMQ (reference sequence).

The rearrangement joins TRBV19 to TRBJ1-2, with D possibly being TRBD1 (6 bases). Germline values: CDR1 LNHDA, CDR2 SQIVND (reference sequence). V dropped 5 bases and J dropped 4 bases, with 17 bases sitting between them. The CDR3 loop spans 15 amino acids. CDR3 nucleotides: TGTGCCAGTAGTCAACAAAGGGGGAATGCCTATGGCTACACCTTC. It translates to CASSQQRGNAYGYTF. Based on the CDR3 plus reference TRBV19 and TRBJ1-2, the full variable domain is DGGITQSPKYLFRKEGQNVTLSCEQNLNHDAMYWYRQDPGQGLRLIYYSQIVNDFQKGDIAEGYSVSREKKESFPLTVTSAQKNPTAFYLCASSQQRGNAYGYTFGSGTRLTVV.

V and J are TRBV5-1 and TRBJ2-1, with 11 bases fitting TRBD2. With 3 bases clipped from V and 4 bases from J, the junction kept 6 bases outside the gene matches. The CDR3 consists of 16 residues. CDR1 and CDR2 (germline): SGHRS, YFSETQ. CDR3 nucleotides: TGCGCCAGCAGCTCCGGGGTAGCGGGAGGGTACAATGAGCAGTTCTTC. Translated, it gives CASSSGVAGGYNEQFF.

The V and J genes are TRBV9 and TRBJ2-4; 7 bases map to TRBD1. The trim removed 4 bases at V and 0 bases at J, leaving 4 bases unmatched. CDR3 length: 15 amino acids. Germline V gene data show CDR1 as SGDLS and CDR2 as YYNGEE. The CDR3 sequence: CASSPGTVAKNIQYF. CDR3 DNA: TGTGCCAGCAGCCCCGGGACAGTAGCCAAAAACATTCAGTACTTC.

This clone came up a few times. The chain uses TRBV7-9 and TRBJ2-5; D remains ambiguous. V lost 1 base to trimming and J lost 2 bases, with 11 bases between them. Looked up from germline, CDR1 is SEHNR and CDR2 is FQNEAQ (reference sequence). This CDR3 is 15 amino acids long. CDR3 sequence reads: CASSLVRVKQETQYF. The CDR3 region has the DNA TGTGCCAGCAGCTTAGTTCGGGTAAAGCAAGAGACCCAGTACTTC.

The gene calls are TRBV7-3 and TRBJ2-3; 10 bases line up with TRBD2. The CDR3 extends over 17 amino acids. Trimming took 0 bases from V and 4 from J; bases not matched to a gene: 7. Germline values: CDR1 SGHTA, CDR2 FQGTGA. The CDR3 loop reads CASSLTLAGGGADTQYF. In DNA form, the CDR3 reads TGTGCCAGCAGCTTAACGTTAGCGGGGGGCGGGGCAGATACGCAGTATTTT.

The chain uses TRBV7-6 and TRBJ1-4, with D tentatively TRBD1 (6 bases). CDR3 length: 15 residues. Germline V gene data show CDR1 as SGHVS and CDR2 as FNYEAQ. Trimming cost V 5 bases and J 6 bases, with 16 bases left between them. CDR3 residues: CASSQRGQPHEKLFF. The CDR3 DNA sequence: TGTGCCAGCAGCCAACGGGGACAACCGCATGAAAAACTGTTTTTT.

J is TRBJ2-7 and V is TRBV27; TRBD2 agrees at 7 bases. CDR3 size: 16 residues. Germline V lookup: CDR1 MNHEY, CDR2 SMNVEV (reference sequence). Trimming at V came to 6 bases and at J to 7 bases, leaving 18 bases not matched to a gene. The CDR3 protein is CASSTSPGLPAGEQYF. Written as DNA, the CDR3 is TGTGCCAGCAGCACATCTCCGGGACTACCCGCTGGGGAGCAGTACTTC.